These 21 T cell receptor beta chains came from one sample sequenced in a study of OX40 agonist ivuxolimab in advanced cancers. Sequencing used immunoSEQ multiplex PCR; TCRdb keeps in-frame clones, though not all of them. The repertoire holds around 80,000 clones, with about 88% as singletons. Sequenced here: CD4+ or CD8+ T cells sorted from blood, sampled in a trial of the OX40 agonist ivuxolimab. Every receptor here comes from an adult with an advanced solid tumor such as melanoma, head and neck, liver or kidney cancer.

CDR3 in DNA: TGTGCCAGCAGTTACGGACTAGCGGGAGAGGGGGATACGCAGTATTTT. Residues: CASSYGLAGEGDTQYF. The chain links TRBV7-9 to TRBJ2-3, with 13 positions matching TRBD2. Trimming removed 6 bases from V and 6 bases from J; junction bases left unmatched: 9. CDR1 is SEHNR and CDR2 is FQNEAQ in the germline V gene (reference sequence). This CDR3 comprises 16 residues.

This rearrangement joins TRBV5-6 to TRBJ2-6; D is uncertain. CDR1 is SGHDT, CDR2 YYEEEE, per germline. The CDR3 has 19 amino acids. The V end was cut by 1 base, the J end by 0 bases, with 17 bases between. CDR3 in DNA: TGTGCCAGCAGCTTGAGATCGGGCAGTTTGACCTCTGGGGCCAACGTCCTGACTTTC. It specifies CASSLRSGSLTSGANVLTF.

Concerning this clone: At one end the junction does not follow the germline gene, possibly because of a read error. The V gene is TRBV7-9, the J gene TRBJ2-1, with D maybe TRBD2 (6 bases). There are 11 residues in the CDR3. From germline, CDR1 is SEHNR and CDR2 FQNEAQ (reference sequence). This CDR3 reads CASSLATEQFF. The CDR3, as DNA: TGTGCCAGCAGCCTAGCGACAGAACAGTTCTTC.

The chain employs TRBV14 and TRBJ1-2, with a tentative D call TRBD1 (5 bases). The CDR3 covers 18 residues. Per the germline V gene, CDR1 is SGHDN and CDR2 is FVKESK. Trimming removed 1 base at V and 4 bases at J, with 22 bases between. The CDR3 loop is CASSQGGAGLGISYGYTF. CDR3 nucleotides: TGTGCCAGCAGCCAAGGAGGGGCAGGTCTAGGGATCTCCTATGGCTACACCTTC. Full variable domain (remainder filled in from reference TRBV14 and TRBJ1-2): EAGVTQFPSHSVIEKGQTVTLRCDPISGHDNLYWYRRVMGKEIKFLLHFVKESKQDESGMPNNRFLAERTGGTYSTLKVQPAELEDSGVYFCASSQGGAGLGISYGYTFGSGTRLTVV.

The chain links TRBV7-9 to TRBJ2-3, with 10 bases fitting TRBD2. Trimming took 1 base from V and 2 from J; bases not matched to a gene: 6. This CDR3 has 17 amino acids. Per germline, CDR1 SEHNR and CDR2 FQNEAQ (reference sequence). The CDR3 nucleotides are TGTGCCAGCAGCTTAGGTCTAGCGGGGGCCAACACAGATACGCAGTATTTT. The encoded protein is CASSLGLAGANTDTQYF. Complete variable domain (other parts from reference TRBV7-9 and TRBJ2-3): DTGVSQNPRHKITKRGQNVTFRCDPISEHNRLYWYRQTLGQGPEFLTYFQNEAQLEKSRLLSDRFSAERPKGSFSTLEIQRTEQGDSAMYLCASSLGLAGANTDTQYFGPGTRLTVL.

The chain recombines TRBV9 with TRBJ1-2, with TRBD1 as a possible D gene (5 bases). The CDR3 has 16 amino acids. Germline-derived CDR1 and CDR2 are SGDLS and YYNGEE. V lost 0 bases, J lost 4 bases, and 16 bases lay in between. The CDR3 nucleotides are TGTGCCAGCAGCGTAGATATTGGCAGGGATACCTATGGCTACACCTTC. Protein: CASSVDIGRDTYGYTF.

J is TRBJ2-7 and V is TRBV5-1; tentatively, D is TRBD1 or TRBD2 (5 bases each). Germline CDR1 and CDR2: SGHRS and YFSETQ. The V and J ends lost 4 bases and 4 bases respectively, with 15 bases between them. The CDR3 consists of 14 residues. The CDR3 DNA reads TGCGCCAGCAGCCCAAGGGACGGGTTTTACGAGCAGTACTTC. Encoded protein: CASSPRDGFYEQYF.

The chain uses TRBV10-3 and TRBJ2-3; D gene uncertain. V lost 3 bases, J lost 2 bases, and 9 bases lay in between. CDR3 length equals 14 residues. Germline CDR1 is ENHRY and CDR2 is SYGVKD. CDR3 in amino acids: CAISEGFNTDTQYF. As DNA, the CDR3 is TGTGCCATCAGTGAAGGCTTCAACACAGATACGCAGTATTTT.

To note about this clone: At one end the junction does not follow the germline gene, possibly because of a read error. The chain carries TRBV7-6 and TRBJ1-3, with D hard to call. The CDR3 consists of 15 residues. CDR1 and CDR2 from the germline V gene are SGHVS and FNYEAQ. Here the CDR3 reads CASSLTPTSGNTIYF. DNA for the CDR3: TGTGCCAGCAGCCTTACACCTACCTCTGGGAACACCATATATTTT.

This chain connects TRBV18 to TRBJ2-7, with D uncertain. Trimming stripped 4 bases from V and 5 bases from J, with 9 bases between. The CDR3 runs 12 residues. Germline CDR1 reads KGHSH; CDR2 reads LQKENI. CDR3 sequence reads: CASSQGFDEQYF. The CDR3 DNA reads as TGTGCCAGCTCACAAGGGTTCGACGAGCAGTACTTC.

The chain combines TRBV18 with TRBJ2-3; D might be TRBD1 (6 bases). The germline V gene encodes CDR1 KGHSH and CDR2 LQKENI. The ends were cut back, 4 bases at V and 0 bases at J, with 11 bases in the middle. The CDR3 loop spans 15 amino acids. CDR3 region: CASSLRTVSTDTQYF. As DNA, the CDR3 is TGTGCCAGCTCACTAAGGACAGTCAGCACAGATACGCAGTATTTT.

The chain uses TRBV5-6 and TRBJ1-1; weak D call: TRBD1 (6 bases). This CDR3 is built from 14 residues. Per germline, CDR1 SGHDT and CDR2 YYEEEE. Trimming left V 3 bases short and J 5 bases short, with 14 bases between. For the CDR3, the DNA is TGTGCCAGCAGCTCCCAGGGGAGAGGTACTGAAGCTTTCTTT. This codes for CASSSQGRGTEAFF.

The CDR3 is CASSPTGAGNTIYF. The CDR3 DNA reads as TGTGCCAGCAGCCCCACAGGGGCCGGAAACACCATATATTTT. This rearrangement joins TRBV7-2 to TRBJ1-3; the match to TRBD1 covers 7 bases. Germline-derived CDR1 and CDR2 are SGHTA and FQGNSA. Trimming removed 5 bases from V and 4 bases from J; junction bases left unmatched: 5. The CDR3 is 14 residues long.

The rearrangement links TRBV14 to TRBJ2-7; D gene ambiguous. CDR3 size: 13 residues. V dropped 3 bases and J dropped 7 bases, with 13 bases sitting between them. Germline assignment: CDR1 SGHDN and CDR2 FVKESK. The CDR3 protein is CASSHVDQWEQYF. CDR3 DNA: TGTGCCAGCAGCCATGTGGACCAGTGGGAGCAGTACTTC.

This clone was observed a handful of times. Other DNA variants within this sample encode the same CDR3. CDR3: CSARLETQYF. The CDR3 region has the DNA TGCAGTGCTAGACTAGAGACCCAGTACTTC. This chain uses TRBV20-1 with TRBJ2-5; no reliable D call. V lost 2 bases to trimming and J lost 4 bases, with 2 bases between them. This CDR3 comprises 10 residues. Germline V gene data show CDR1 as DFQATT and CDR2 as SNEGSKA (reference sequence).

This clone was picked up many times. This rearrangement joins TRBV6-1 to TRBJ1-2, with TRBD1 matching 11 bases. CDR3 length: 15 amino acids. Trimming cost V 3 bases and J 8 bases; bases outside gene matches: 8. CDR1 MNHNS and CDR2 SASEGT come from the germline V gene. CDR3 amino acids: CASSDLGQGARGYTF. DNA for the CDR3: TGTGCCAGCAGTGACCTCGGACAGGGGGCGCGCGGCTACACCTTC.

The sample holds a few counts of this clone. The chain has TRBV13 and TRBJ2-5, with 7 positions matching TRBD1. The CDR3 is 14 residues long. Trimming cost V 3 bases and J 6 bases; bases outside gene matches: 7. From germline, CDR1 is PRHDT and CDR2 FYEKMQ (reference sequence). The CDR3 sequence: CASSLTGLGQTQYF. CDR3 sequence (DNA): TGTGCCAGCAGCTTGACAGGGTTGGGACAGACCCAGTACTTC.

The chain couples TRBV7-9 to TRBJ2-7; TRBD1 matches 9 bases. Germline loops: CDR1 SEHNR, CDR2 FQNEAQ (reference sequence). The CDR3 length is 16 residues. The trim removed 5 bases at V and 3 bases at J, leaving 11 bases unmatched. This CDR3 reads CASSRPGQGTLYEQYF. The CDR3 nucleotides are TGTGCCAGCAGCAGGCCGGGACAGGGTACCCTCTACGAGCAGTACTTC.

This sequence joins TRBV28 and TRBJ1-4, with D perhaps matching TRBD1 (6 bases). Germline CDR1 reads MDHEN; CDR2 reads SYDVKM. The germline V and J ends were trimmed by 2 bases and 7 bases, with 8 bases remaining between them. The CDR3 has 13 amino acids. CDR3 in DNA: TGTGCCAGCAGTTTAGGGGGGGCTGAAAAACTGTTTTTT. It specifies CASSLGGAEKLFF.

J is TRBJ2-3 and V is TRBV4-1; the D gene is possibly TRBD1 (6 bases). CDR1 is MGHRA, CDR2 YSYEKL, per germline. The CDR3 consists of 15 residues. The V and J ends lost 6 bases and 2 bases respectively, with 15 bases between them. The CDR3, as DNA: TGCGCCAGCAGAAACCCCAGGGGCCCCACAGATACGCAGTATTTT. Translation gives CASRNPRGPTDTQYF.

The chain joins TRBV28 to TRBJ1-5; maybe TRBD1 (5 bases). The V end lost 7 bases, the J end lost 2 bases, and 15 bases lay between the germline ends. CDR1 is MDHEN and CDR2 is SYDVKM in the germline V gene. This CDR3 is 15 amino acids long. In nucleotides, the CDR3 is TGTGCCAGCATAACGGGGGGGTGGGGCAATCAGCCCCAGCATTTT. It is translated as CASITGGWGNQPQHF.